The present T cell receptor (beta chain) was sequenced within a study of HIV-infected patients and healthy controls. Trimming cost V 0 bases and J 0 bases, with 7 bases left between them. This CDR3 region has 16 residues. CDR1 and CDR2 (germline): SGHDT, YYEEEE. 500 ng RNA was reverse transcribed with alpha and beta constant-region primers. Each of the alpha and beta chains got its own library through chain-specific third strand synthesis with indices. Using its own MiXCR run on the 5' RACE reads, TCRdb lists one record per CDR3 protein. The sample consists of fewer than 11,000 distinct CDR3 sequences, around 4.9% of them appearing once. All unsorted peripheral T cells were captured because whole blood was used without fractionation. This clonotype was seen repeatedly, ten times or more.

This clonotype was sampled from an adult with HIV infection. The V call is TRBV5-6, the J call TRBJ1-6; D is unclear. This specimen was blood, taken before antiretroviral therapy. The CDR3 DNA reads as TGTGCCAGCAGCTTGGGAGCCAGCTCCTATAATTCACCCCTCCACTTT. Translation: CASSLGASSYNSPLHF.